Each of the 21 T cell receptor beta chains below was sequenced from the same sample in a study of blood T cell repertoires in COVID-19. The data were produced by immunoSEQ multiplex PCR, yet TCRdb's version contains in-frame clones alone and is incomplete. The sample lists about 150,000 clones; roughly nine tenths were seen once. Source material: peripheral blood. These receptors were collected from a man younger than 35 with COVID-19, enrolled during active disease.

This clone was detected only a few times. The CDR3 reads CASSLARGLAGANEQFF. In nucleotides, the CDR3 is TGCGCCAGCAGCCTGGCCCGAGGGCTAGCGGGAGCCAATGAGCAGTTCTTC. The chain employs TRBV5-1 and TRBJ2-1, with TRBD2 matching over 10 bases. The CDR3 totals 17 residues. Germline CDR1 and CDR2: SGHRS and YFSETQ. J gave up 6 bases and V 4 bases, and 13 bases lay outside the gene matches.

The chain is built from TRBV28 and TRBJ2-7; TRBD2 matches 14 bases. Germline CDR1 MDHEN, CDR2 SYDVKM. V lost 5 bases, J lost 1 base, and 10 bases stayed unmatched. This CDR3 is 18 amino acids long. The CDR3 spells CASSPGTSGSYGSYEQYF. As DNA, the CDR3 is TGTGCCAGCAGTCCTGGGACTAGCGGGAGTTATGGGTCCTACGAGCAGTACTTC.

Written as DNA, the CDR3 is TGTGCTAGTGGTTTGGGACACCTCCCCCAGCCCCAGCATTTT. Translating gives CASGLGHLPQPQHF. V and J are TRBV12-5 and TRBJ1-5; D gene uncertain. The ends were cut back, 1 base at V and 7 bases at J, with 11 bases in the middle. The CDR3 runs 14 residues. Germline V gene sequence: CDR1 LGHNT, CDR2 FRNRAP.

The chain combines TRBV19 with TRBJ2-1; 8 nucleotides line up with TRBD2. V lost 8 bases to trimming and J lost 6 bases; unmatched junction nucleotides: 12. Germline loops: CDR1 LNHDA, CDR2 SQIVND (reference sequence). This CDR3 region has 15 residues. The DNA of the CDR3 is TGTGCCAGTTCCCATTACCCGGGACTAGTCAATGAGCAGTTCTTC. Translating gives CASSHYPGLVNEQFF.

V usage is TRBV6-7 and J usage is TRBJ1-1; TRBD1 matches at 8 bases. TRBV6-7 is designated an ORF whose function remains uncertain. This CDR3 contains 17 residues. After removal of 0 bases from V and 0 bases from J, the junction contained 6 bases not matched to a gene. CDR3: CASSYSKQGVMNTEAFF. The DNA for the CDR3 is TGTGCCAGCAGTTACTCGAAACAGGGGGTTATGAACACTGAAGCTTTCTTT.

The chain uses TRBV5-1 and TRBJ1-3; 7 bases agree with TRBD1. CDR3 length: 14 residues. The V gene's germline CDR1 is SGHRS and CDR2 YFSETQ. With V trimmed by 1 base and J by 4 bases, 2 bases remained unmatched. This CDR3 is CASSLNRGGNTIYF. The CDR3 DNA sequence: TGCGCCAGCAGCTTGAACAGGGGAGGAAACACCATATATTTT. Full variable domain (missing parts from reference TRBV5-1 and TRBJ1-3): KAGVTQTPRYLIKTRGQQVTLSCSPISGHRSVSWYQQTPGQGLQFLFEYFSETQRNKGNFPGRFSGRQFSNSRSEMNVSTLELGDSALYLCASSLNRGGNTIYFGEGSWLTVV.

This chain links TRBV7-6 with TRBJ2-3, with TRBD2 as a possible D gene (6 bases). Germline V gene data show CDR1 as SGHVS and CDR2 as FNYEAQ. Trimming stripped 3 bases from V and 0 bases from J, with 10 bases between. The CDR3 is 15 amino acids. The CDR3 loop is CASSFGGGSTDTQYF. DNA for the CDR3: TGTGCCAGCAGCTTCGGGGGTGGGAGCACAGATACGCAGTATTTT.

The chain carries TRBV6-6 and TRBJ2-7, with TRBD1 matching over 10 bases. Looked up from germline, CDR1 is MNHNY and CDR2 is SVGAGI (reference sequence). The CDR3 length is 16 residues. V gave up 6 bases and J gave up 7 bases; unmatched junction bases: 15. The CDR3 sequence: CASRPPRDRGLREQYF. In DNA, the CDR3 is TGTGCCAGCAGACCCCCCCGGGACAGGGGATTAAGAGAGCAGTACTTC.

The genes are TRBV15 and TRBJ2-7; possible D gene TRBD2, 6 bases. Deletions cut 2 bases from V and 7 bases from J, with 18 bases between. The CDR3 extends over 15 amino acids. Germline lookup yields CDR1 LNHNV and CDR2 YYDKDF (reference sequence). CDR3 sequence: CATSRTGTGNREQYF. For the CDR3, the DNA is TGTGCCACCAGCAGAACCGGGACTGGCAATAGGGAGCAGTACTTC.

The chain joins TRBV6-2 or TRBV6-3 to TRBJ2-7; D is perhaps TRBD1 (6 bases). V lost 2 bases to trimming and J lost 0 bases, with 17 bases between them. The CDR3 is 17 residues long. The germline V gene has CDR1 MNHEY and CDR2 SVGEGT. The CDR3 here is CASSYGGPAGSSYEQYF. The DNA for the CDR3 is TGTGCCAGCAGTTACGGGGGCCCGGCAGGGAGCTCCTACGAGCAGTACTTC.

The chain employs TRBV28 and TRBJ2-7, with a possible D match to TRBD2 (6 bases). Between the trimmed V and J ends, which lost 3 bases and 5 bases, there was a span of 14 bases. The CDR3 has 14 residues. Germline loops: CDR1 MDHEN, CDR2 SYDVKM. CDR3: CASSFGAGWDEQYF. In DNA form, the CDR3 reads TGTGCCAGCAGTTTTGGGGCGGGATGGGACGAGCAGTACTTC.

V gene TRBV6-2 or TRBV6-3 combines with J gene TRBJ2-2; 7 bases agree with TRBD2. The CDR3 contains 17 residues. The germline V gene encodes CDR1 MNHEY and CDR2 SVGEGT. Trimming took 6 bases from V and 2 from J; bases not matched to a gene: 12. CDR3 protein: CASSTPRLAVNTGELFF. CDR3 bases: TGTGCCAGCAGCACCCCTAGGCTAGCGGTAAACACCGGGGAGCTGTTTTTT.

The chain is built from TRBV12-5 and TRBJ1-2, with TRBD1 as a possible D gene (5 bases). CDR3 size: 14 residues. Germline V lookup: CDR1 LGHNT, CDR2 FRNRAP. V lost 0 bases, J lost 4 bases, and 9 bases lay in between. CDR3 sequence (DNA): TGTGCTAGTGGTTTGGTACCAGGGTCCTATGGCTACACCTTC. Its protein is CASGLVPGSYGYTF. Variable domain in full (rest from reference TRBV12-5 and TRBJ1-2): DARVTQTPRHKVTEMGQEVTMRCQPILGHNTVFWYRQTMMQGLELLAYFRNRAPLDDSGMPKDRFSAEMPDATLATLKIQPSEPRDSAVYFCASGLVPGSYGYTFGSGTRLTVV.

The chain recombines TRBV5-1 with TRBJ2-1; D is possibly TRBD1 (5 bases). There are 14 residues in the CDR3. Germline V lookup: CDR1 SGHRS, CDR2 YFSETQ. V lost 5 bases and J lost 5, with 14 bases in between. As DNA, the CDR3 is TGCGCCAGCAGTTCATCGTCAGGGAACAATGAGCAGTTCTTC. Its protein is CASSSSSGNNEQFF.

This rearrangement joins TRBV5-1 to TRBJ1-2, with D unresolved. This CDR3 spans 12 amino acids. With 4 bases removed from V and 8 bases from J, the gap between germline ends came to 12 bases. The germline V gene encodes CDR1 SGHRS and CDR2 YFSETQ. The CDR3 nucleotides are TGCGCCAGCAGCCTTTCCAGCGAAGGCTACACCTTC. Translation: CASSLSSEGYTF.

This clone was found once. The V call is TRBV18, the J call TRBJ2-7; a weak D match, TRBD1 (6 bases). Germline V gene sequence: CDR1 KGHSH, CDR2 LQKENI. Trimming stripped 0 bases from V and 5 bases from J, with 8 bases between. CDR3 length: 13 residues. CDR3 bases: TGTGCCAGCTCACCACCTACAGGGCACGAGCAGTACTTC. It yields the protein CASSPPTGHEQYF. The full variable domain, with the rest looked up from reference TRBV18 and TRBJ2-7, is NAGVMQNPRHLVRRRGQEARLRCSPMKGHSHVYWYRQLPEEGLKFMVYLQKENIIDESGMPKERFSAEFPKEGPSILRIQQVVRGDSAAYFCASSPPTGHEQYFGPGTRLTVT.

This clone occurred a few times. The chain uses TRBV19 and TRBJ1-5, with 11 bases identical to TRBD1. The trim removed 3 bases at V and 0 bases at J, leaving 7 bases unmatched. This CDR3 comprises 18 residues. Germline CDR1 reads LNHDA; CDR2 reads SQIVND (reference sequence). CDR3 sequence: CASSIKGTGGYSNQPQHF. CDR3 sequence (DNA): TGTGCCAGTAGTATCAAAGGGACAGGGGGGTATAGCAATCAGCCCCAGCATTTT.

The CDR3 DNA reads TGTGCCAGCAGGAGAGGATCTGGGGGGACCTACGAGCAGTACTTC. Amino acid sequence: CASRRGSGGTYEQYF. The rearrangement uses TRBV7-6 and TRBJ2-7, with D possibly TRBD2 on 6 matching bases. The CDR3 runs to 15 residues. CDR1 SGHVS and CDR2 FNYEAQ come from the germline V gene. The germline V and J ends were trimmed by 6 bases and 2 bases, with 17 bases remaining between them.

The chain has TRBV9 and TRBJ2-7; 7 bases map to TRBD1. The V segment lost 4 bases and the J segment 0 bases; nucleotides outside the gene matches: 16. Germline values: CDR1 SGDLS, CDR2 YYNGEE. This CDR3 comprises 18 residues. CDR3 in DNA: TGTGCCAGCAGCCTAGCCCCAAACAGGGGCTCCCGCTCCTACGAGCAGTACTTC. This gives the protein CASSLAPNRGSRSYEQYF.

The V and J genes are TRBV15 and TRBJ2-7; TRBD2 agrees at 9 bases. The V and J ends lost 1 base and 0 bases, in that order; junction bases with no gene match: 13. The CDR3 has 19 amino acids. CDR1 LNHNV and CDR2 YYDKDF come from the germline V gene (reference sequence). Here the CDR3 DNA reads TGTGCCACCAGCAGAGGGGGACTGGGCGTGACTAGCGGCTCCTACGAGCAGTACTTC. Its protein is CATSRGGLGVTSGSYEQYF.

The rearrangement joins TRBV28 to TRBJ2-7; D is perhaps TRBD1 (7 bases). V lost 4 bases and J 6 bases, leaving 19 bases between the germline ends. Germline V CDR1 and CDR2: MDHEN, SYDVKM. This CDR3 has 15 residues. The CDR3 loop is CASSCRGGGSCEQYF. The CDR3 DNA follows: TGTGCCAGCAGTTGCCGTGGAGGGGGCTCGTGCGAGCAGTACTTC. The full variable domain, rest sourced from reference TRBV28 and TRBJ2-7, is DVKVTQSSRYLVKRTGEKVFLECVQDMDHENMFWYRQDPGLGLRLIYFSYDVKMKEKGDIPEGYSVSREKKERFSLILESASTNQTSMYLCASSCRGGGSCEQYFGPGTRLTVT.